This T cell receptor beta chain came from a study of T-cell memory formation after mild COVID-19. General study points: Pre-infection memory held some responding clones, suggesting pre-existing cross-reactive T cells responded.

The CDR3 is made up of 15 amino acids. Trimming cost V 3 bases and J 7 bases; bases outside gene matches: 11. Germline V lookup: CDR1 SGHRS, CDR2 YFSETQ. Barcoded TCR alpha and TCR beta cDNA libraries with UMIs came from 5'RACE using constant-segment primers. TCRdb itself ran the 5' RACE reads through MiXCR, one entry per CDR3 protein. The sample lists around 320,000 distinct CDR3 sequences, under 30% occurring once. This clonotype was found a few times. Antigen unknown. The J gene is TRBJ1-1, the V gene TRBV5-1; 8 bases align to TRBD1. The clonotype comes from an adult woman who had mild COVID-19 (a few samples of this study predate the infection). Cell type and time point are not known. The sample taken for sequencing was PBMCs or a T cell subset sorted from them (not recorded which). Here the CDR3 reads CASSSQGAPDFEAFF. The DNA of the CDR3 is TGCGCCAGCAGCTCGCAGGGGGCCCCGGATTTTGAAGCTTTCTTT.